These T cell receptor beta chains were read from a single sample in a study of blood T cell repertoires in COVID-19. The assay was immunoSEQ multiplex PCR, and TCRdb's table has in-frame clones only and misses some. The sample comprises about 45,000 clones, around nine tenths of which are singletons, and 4.5% to 6.5% rests with the top ten. The sequenced sample was peripheral blood. The receptors stem from a human donor in a cohort sampled during active COVID-19. Both conserved end residues are trimmed from each CDR3.

TRBV27 | ASSTRLALYEQY
TRBV4-3 | ASSQDYPQGYQPQH
TRBV14 | ASSQYWGMNTEAF
TRBV7-9 | ASSLALYGTGNTDTQY
TRBV4-2 | ASSQDGRTGYNEQF
TRBV11-2 | ASIHMQGAPYEQY
TRBV4-3 | ASSQGGISISGSYNEQF
TRBV6-2/TRBV6-3 | ASSTGEQETQY
TRBV18 | ASSRDRAGTDTQY
TRBV4-3 | ASSQEPLDPLSYEQY
TRBV2 | ASGGVNTGELF
TRBV4-2 | ASSQEGGRHHEQF
TRBV30 | AWSVGDSGETQY
TRBV5-8 | ASSADRSSYNSPLH
TRBV19 | ASSRKTGNGYT
TRBV7-2 | ASSQPGLAVYEQY
TRBV4-1 | ASSHVGTGADEQY
TRBV2 | ATHASQREKLF
TRBV7-2 | ASSLDFDTGELF
TRBV6-5 | ASSPDRDHYGYT
TRBV7-5 | VRSSLRPGGFFRGNEQF
TRBV4-3 | ASSQERGTGANVLT
TRBV5-1 | ASSLTQVWAGELF
TRBV2 | ASRQVLTGELF
TRBV11-2 | ASSSSGGSAGEKDEQY
TRBV6-1 | ASSENGVFSATKDTEAF
TRBV4-1 | ASSQELGKGNYGYT
TRBV6-5 | ASSHSRLEASEAF
TRBV2 | ASSLSSLAGDTDTQY
TRBV13 | ASSKGDVGGYEQY
TRBV9 | ASSARDSSYEQY
TRBV7-2 | ASSSSGTGVGNTIY
TRBV5-1 | ASSLASTGEETQY
TRBV3-1/TRBV3-2 | ASSFRMTGGRNAGELF
TRBV9 | ASSVAGVSTDTQY
TRBV27 | ASSLSSGPTYNEQF
TRBV28 | ASSYLYGTGAGYT
TRBV28 | ASRDRPYSPLH
TRBV11-2 | ASSLIADRGFGDTQY
TRBV12-3/TRBV12-4 | ASSLRGAGEQY
TRBV30 | AWSVIGTGNGYT
TRBV9 | ASSVVETDTEAF
TRBV18 | ASSPPAEKAYEQY
TRBV18 | ASSPPAGTSGSYEQY
TRBV19 | ASSRTGDNEQF
TRBV4-3 | ASSQVYGSDYNEQF
TRBV4-1 | ASSQDGEEDTEAF
TRBV7-7 | ASSLEQGRNNEQF
TRBV4-2 | ASSQGASGSWSYEQY
TRBV5-1 | ASSSQKLAGGLMTSTDTQY
TRBV24-1 | ATSGPSGTGELF
TRBV6-6 | ASSYTPGQGNEKLF